These 12 T cell receptor beta chains were sequenced from one sample in a study of blood T cell repertoires in COVID-19 (dated by TCRdb to 2019 to 2021). Library method: the immunoSEQ multiplex PCR assay. Entries here come from immuneACCESS through TCRdb and include only in-frame sequences with V and J called. Some clones fail to appear in such tables; in the studies checked, an unresolved V gene covers under half of the shortfall, and the cause of the remainder is unknown. Within this sample are some 180,000 clones, with under 90% of them counted one time only. The ten largest clones add up to 6.5% to 8.5% of the sample. Sequences were obtained from peripheral blood. These receptor sequences come from a man aged 35 to 55 with acute or convalescent COVID-19.

The chain couples TRBV12-5 to TRBJ1-2; D not resolved. V lost 7 bases and J 2 bases, leaving 8 bases between the germline ends. This CDR3 has 12 residues. Germline CDR1 and CDR2: LGHNT and FRNRAP. CDR3 bases: TGTGCTAGTGATGCGGTCAACTATGGCTACACCTTC. This encodes CASDAVNYGYTF. Supplemented by reference TRBV12-5 and TRBJ1-2, the full variable domain reads DARVTQTPRHKVTEMGQEVTMRCQPILGHNTVFWYRQTMMQGLELLAYFRNRAPLDDSGMPKDRFSAEMPDATLATLKIQPSEPRDSAVYFCASDAVNYGYTFGSGTRLTVV.

The rearrangement uses TRBV28 and TRBJ2-7, with a possible D match to TRBD1 (5 bases). V was cut by 9 bases and J by 2 bases, with 11 bases left in between. The CDR3 length is 12 residues. Germline lookup yields CDR1 MDHEN and CDR2 SYDVKM. As DNA, the CDR3 is TGTGCCAGTCGGACACTCACCTACGAGCAGTACTTC. This encodes CASRTLTYEQYF. Supplemented by reference TRBV28 and TRBJ2-7, the full variable domain reads DVKVTQSSRYLVKRTGEKVFLECVQDMDHENMFWYRQDPGLGLRLIYFSYDVKMKEKGDIPEGYSVSREKKERFSLILESASTNQTSMYLCASRTLTYEQYFGPGTRLTVT.

V is TRBV5-4 and J is TRBJ1-2; D is unclear. Germline V gene data show CDR1 as SGHNT and CDR2 as YYREEE (reference sequence). CDR3 size: 14 residues. V lost 2 bases to trimming and J lost 3 bases, with 11 bases between them. CDR3 sequence: CASSLDRRDYGYTF. As DNA, the CDR3 is TGTGCCAGCAGCTTAGACCGGAGGGACTATGGCTACACCTTC. The full variable domain, in which reference TRBV5-4 and TRBJ1-2 provide the parts outside the CDR3, is ETGVTQSPTHLIKTRGQQVTLRCSSQSGHNTVSWYQQALGQGPQFIFQYYREEENGRGNFPPRFSGLQFPNYSSELNVNALELDDSALYLCASSLDRRDYGYTFGSGTRLTVV.

This clone was counted a few times. The chain links TRBV6-2 or TRBV6-3 to TRBJ2-5; TRBD2 might be the D (5 bases). Germline lookup yields CDR1 MNHEY and CDR2 SVGEGT. V was pared by 2 bases and J by 4 bases, with 17 bases between. The CDR3 is 16 amino acids. CDR3 sequence: CASSYRGPYGIETQYF. CDR3 in DNA: TGTGCCAGCAGTTACAGAGGGCCCTATGGAATAGAGACCCAGTACTTC.

The chain couples TRBV9 to TRBJ2-3; 11 nucleotides match TRBD2. Germline CDR1 and CDR2: SGDLS and YYNGEE. J gave up 2 bases and V 0 bases, and 2 bases lay outside the gene matches. The CDR3 sequence is 16 residues long. The CDR3 DNA reads TGTGCCAGCAGCGTAGGACTAGCGGGGAACACAGATACGCAGTATTTT. Translating gives CASSVGLAGNTDTQYF.

This chain connects TRBV6-5 to TRBJ2-3, with 8 bases that match TRBD2. CDR3 length: 14 residues. With V trimmed by 8 bases and J by 3 bases, 7 bases remained unmatched. CDR1 is MNHEY, CDR2 SVGAGI, per germline. The CDR3 nucleotides read TGTGCCAGCCGTAGCGGGGTTGGGACAGATACGCAGTATTTT. As protein: CASRSGVGTDTQYF.

This chain connects TRBV28 to TRBJ2-1, with 9 bases that match TRBD2. This CDR3 has 14 residues. The ends lost 7 bases at V and 10 bases at J; junction bases unmatched: 11. Germline V lookup: CDR1 MDHEN, CDR2 SYDVKM. CDR3 amino acids: CASIGGGAVKEQFF. CDR3 nucleotides: TGTGCCAGCATCGGCGGGGGGGCCGTAAAAGAGCAGTTCTTC. The full variable domain, completed using reference TRBV28 and TRBJ2-1, is DVKVTQSSRYLVKRTGEKVFLECVQDMDHENMFWYRQDPGLGLRLIYFSYDVKMKEKGDIPEGYSVSREKKERFSLILESASTNQTSMYLCASIGGGAVKEQFFGPGTRLTVL.

The rearrangement links TRBV19 to TRBJ1-1, with a possible D match to TRBD1 (5 bases). CDR3 length equals 15 residues. The germline gives CDR1 LNHDA, CDR2 SQIVND (reference sequence). Trimming removed 3 bases from V and 0 bases from J, with 11 bases in between. CDR3 in amino acids: CASSMTRALNTEAFF. CDR3 coding DNA: TGTGCCAGTAGTATGACCAGGGCCTTGAACACTGAAGCTTTCTTT.

J is TRBJ1-2 and V is TRBV5-1, with unresolved D. The V end lost 2 bases, the J end lost 0 bases, and 14 bases lay between the germline ends. Germline CDR1 reads SGHRS; CDR2 reads YFSETQ. The CDR3 contains 16 residues. The CDR3 DNA reads TGCGCCAGCAGCTTAAGAGACAATACCCCTAACTATGGCTACACCTTC. Amino acid sequence: CASSLRDNTPNYGYTF.

This clone appeared once. The chain has TRBV16 and TRBJ2-7, with D unclear. Trimming removed 5 bases from V and 1 base from J, with 12 bases in between. The CDR3 totals 14 residues. CDR1 and CDR2 (germline): KGHSY, FQNENV. CDR3 residues: CASSVRYDSYEQYF. Written as DNA, the CDR3 is TGTGCCAGCAGCGTACGGTACGATTCCTACGAGCAGTACTTC.

The CDR3 here is CASSLSAGQGEQYF. The CDR3 nucleotides are TGTGCCAGCAGCTTATCGGCAGGGCAGGGCGAGCAGTACTTC. This chain uses TRBV7-2 with TRBJ2-7; D might be TRBD1 (5 bases). CDR1 and CDR2 from the germline V gene are SGHTA and FQGNSA. The ends were cut back, 2 bases at V and 6 bases at J, with 14 bases in the middle. The CDR3 has 14 residues.

The rearrangement links TRBV27 to TRBJ1-5; D unresolved. The CDR3 is made up of 15 amino acids. V was clipped by 2 bases and J by 0 bases, with 8 bases between them. Germline V gene data show CDR1 as MNHEY and CDR2 as SMNVEV (reference sequence). The CDR3: CASSLNSGSNQPQHF. The CDR3 DNA follows: TGTGCCAGCAGTTTAAACTCGGGTAGCAATCAGCCCCAGCATTTT.